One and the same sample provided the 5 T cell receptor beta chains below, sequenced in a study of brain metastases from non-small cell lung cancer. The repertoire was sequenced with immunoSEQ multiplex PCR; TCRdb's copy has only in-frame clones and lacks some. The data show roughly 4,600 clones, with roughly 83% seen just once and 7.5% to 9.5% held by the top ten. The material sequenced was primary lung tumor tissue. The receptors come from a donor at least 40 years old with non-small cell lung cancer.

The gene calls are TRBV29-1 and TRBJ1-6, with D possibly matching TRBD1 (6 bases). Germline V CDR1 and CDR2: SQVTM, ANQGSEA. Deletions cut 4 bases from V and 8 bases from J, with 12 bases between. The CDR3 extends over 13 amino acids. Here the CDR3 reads CSVADRADSPLHF. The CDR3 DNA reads TGCAGCGTTGCGGACAGAGCAGATTCACCCCTCCACTTT.

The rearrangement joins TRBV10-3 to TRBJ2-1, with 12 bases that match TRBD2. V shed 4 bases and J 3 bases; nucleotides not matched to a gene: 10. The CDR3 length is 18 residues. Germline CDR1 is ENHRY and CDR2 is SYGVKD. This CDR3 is CAISASGGDTFNYNEQFF. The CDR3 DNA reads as TGTGCCATCAGTGCTAGCGGGGGGGATACGTTTAACTACAATGAGCAGTTCTTC.

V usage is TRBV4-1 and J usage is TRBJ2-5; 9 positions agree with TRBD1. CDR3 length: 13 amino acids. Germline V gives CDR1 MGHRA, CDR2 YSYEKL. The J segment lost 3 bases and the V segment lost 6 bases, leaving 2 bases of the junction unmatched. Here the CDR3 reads CASRRDREETQYF. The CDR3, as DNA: TGCGCCAGCAGGAGGGACAGGGAAGAGACCCAGTACTTC.

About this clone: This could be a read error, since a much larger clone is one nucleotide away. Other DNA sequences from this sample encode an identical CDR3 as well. CDR3: CASSQTSGGAQFNEQFF. The CDR3 DNA sequence: TGCGCCAGCAGCCAAACTAGCGGAGGGGCCCAGTTCAATGAGCAGTTCTTC. The chain uses TRBV4-1 and TRBJ2-1; 8 bases line up with TRBD2. CDR3 length equals 17 residues. Germline V CDR1 and CDR2: MGHRA, YSYEKL. The V gene end was trimmed by 2 bases and the J gene end by 6 bases; junction bases not matched to a gene: 12.

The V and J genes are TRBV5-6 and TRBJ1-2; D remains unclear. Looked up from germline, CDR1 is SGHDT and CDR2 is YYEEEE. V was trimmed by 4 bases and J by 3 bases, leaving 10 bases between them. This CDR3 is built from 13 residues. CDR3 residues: CASSPPSDYGYTF. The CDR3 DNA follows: TGTGCCAGCAGCCCCCCATCGGACTATGGCTACACCTTC.